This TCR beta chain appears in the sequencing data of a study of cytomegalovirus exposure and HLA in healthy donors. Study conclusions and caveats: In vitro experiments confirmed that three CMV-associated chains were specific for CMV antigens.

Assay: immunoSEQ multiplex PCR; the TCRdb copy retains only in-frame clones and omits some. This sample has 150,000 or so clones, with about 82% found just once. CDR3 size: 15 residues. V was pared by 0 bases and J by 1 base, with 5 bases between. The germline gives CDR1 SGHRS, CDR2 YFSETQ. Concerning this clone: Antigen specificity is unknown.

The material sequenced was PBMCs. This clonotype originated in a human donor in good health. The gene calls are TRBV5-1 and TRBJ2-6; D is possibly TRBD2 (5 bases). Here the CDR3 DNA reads TGCGCCAGCAGCTTGGGAGGGTCTGGGGCCAACGTCCTGACTTTC. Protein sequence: CASSLGGSGANVLTF.